This T cell receptor beta chain was profiled in a study of PD-L1 blockade in urothelial cancer. Study-level background: Prior chemotherapy ranged from 0 to 3 regimens per patient. It was at 3 weeks (second dose) and 6 weeks after treatment start that blood was analyzed.

The protocol was immunoSEQ multiplex PCR, while the TCRdb copy is restricted to in-frame clones and leaves out a portion. Counted here are some 80,000 clones, around four fifths occurring once; the ten biggest clones make up 6.7%. Overall study findings and caveats: Having blood TCR clonality under the median before treatment predicted better survival.

This CDR3 spans 17 amino acids. The germline V gene encodes CDR1 SGHTA and CDR2 FQGNSA. The J segment lost 1 base and the V segment lost 4 bases, leaving 10 bases of the junction unmatched. Time point meaning: pretreatment peripheral blood. On this clone itself: Its antigen is not identified.

The input for sequencing was PBMCs, taken around atezolizumab (anti-PD-L1) treatment. The TCR comes from a man aged 35-49 years with urothelial cancer. This chain uses TRBV7-2 with TRBJ2-3, with 8 bases fitting TRBD1. CDR3 nucleotides: TGTGCCAGCAGCTCGAACCCTACGGGACAGGGCACAGATACGCAGTATTTT. Its protein product is CASSSNPTGQGTDTQYF.